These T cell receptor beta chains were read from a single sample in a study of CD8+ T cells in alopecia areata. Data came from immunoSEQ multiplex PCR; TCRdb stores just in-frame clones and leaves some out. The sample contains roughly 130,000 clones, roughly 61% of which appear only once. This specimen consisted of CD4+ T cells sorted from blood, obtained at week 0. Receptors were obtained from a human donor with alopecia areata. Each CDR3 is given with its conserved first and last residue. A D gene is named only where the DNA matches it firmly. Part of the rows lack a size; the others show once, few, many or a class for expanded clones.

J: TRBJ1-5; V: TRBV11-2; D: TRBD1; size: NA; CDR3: CASSLGTGFNQPQHF; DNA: TGTGCCAGCAGCTTAGGGACAGGGTTCAATCAGCCCCAGCATTTT
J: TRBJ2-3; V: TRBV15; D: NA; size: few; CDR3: CATSREGGATDTQYF; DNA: TGTGCCACCAGCAGAGAGGGGGGGGCCACAGATACGCAGTATTTT
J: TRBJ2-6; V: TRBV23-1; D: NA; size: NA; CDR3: CASSQSIPESGANVLTF; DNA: TGCGCCAGCAGTCAAAGTATTCCGGAGTCTGGGGCCAACGTCCTGACTTTC
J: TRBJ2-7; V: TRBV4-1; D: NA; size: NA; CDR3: CASSSVGTTYEQYF; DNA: TGCGCCAGCAGCTCCGTAGGGACAACCTACGAGCAGTACTTC
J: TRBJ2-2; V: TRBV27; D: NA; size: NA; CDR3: CASSQHVSPSVSNTGELFF; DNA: TGTGCCAGCAGTCAACATGTCTCACCTAGCGTGAGCAACACCGGGGAGCTGTTTTTT
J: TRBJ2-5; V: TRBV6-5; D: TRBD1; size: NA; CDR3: CASTRTGGSETQYF; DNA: TGTGCCAGCACAAGGACAGGGGGCTCAGAGACCCAGTACTTC
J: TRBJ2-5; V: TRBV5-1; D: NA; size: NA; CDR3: CASSLGSGTQETQYF; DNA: TGCGCCAGCAGCTTGGGGTCCGGGACTCAAGAGACCCAGTACTTC
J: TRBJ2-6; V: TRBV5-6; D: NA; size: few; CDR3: CASSHRVSGANVLTF; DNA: TGTGCCAGCAGCCACAGAGTCTCTGGGGCCAACGTCCTGACTTTC
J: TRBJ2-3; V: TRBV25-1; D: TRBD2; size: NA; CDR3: CASSASPASGDITDTQYF; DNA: TGTGCCAGCAGTGCATCACCCGCTAGCGGGGATATCACAGATACGCAGTATTTT
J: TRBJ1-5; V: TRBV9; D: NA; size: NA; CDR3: CASSPRADSNQPQHF; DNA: TGTGCCAGCAGCCCCCGGGCCGATAGCAATCAGCCCCAGCATTTT
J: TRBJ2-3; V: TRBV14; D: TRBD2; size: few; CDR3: CASSQRTAGAGTDTQYF; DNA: TGTGCCAGCAGCCAACGCACAGCGGGAGCGGGGACAGATACGCAGTATTTT
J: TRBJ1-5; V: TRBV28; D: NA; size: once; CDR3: CASRRYSNQPQHF; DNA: TGTGCCAGCAGGCGTTATAGCAATCAGCCCCAGCATTTT
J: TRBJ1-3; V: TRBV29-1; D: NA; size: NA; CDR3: CSVDQFLSGNTIYF; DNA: TGCAGCGTTGATCAGTTTCTCTCTGGAAACACCATATATTTT
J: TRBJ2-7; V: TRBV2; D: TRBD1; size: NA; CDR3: CASSDAGGQSGEQYF; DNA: TGTGCCAGCAGTGACGCAGGGGGCCAGTCGGGCGAGCAGTACTTC
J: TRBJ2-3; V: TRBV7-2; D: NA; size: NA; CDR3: CASSTPGVPDTQYF; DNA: TGTGCCAGCAGCACGCCCGGGGTGCCAGATACGCAGTATTTT
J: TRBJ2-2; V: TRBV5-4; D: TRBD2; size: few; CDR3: CASSLVPAGVVPGELFF; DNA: TGTGCCAGCAGCTTGGTTCCGGCGGGAGTAGTGCCCGGGGAGCTGTTTTTT
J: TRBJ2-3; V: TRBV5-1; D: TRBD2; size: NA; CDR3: CASQREGDTQYF; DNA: TGCGCCAGCCAGCGGGAGGGAGATACGCAGTATTTT
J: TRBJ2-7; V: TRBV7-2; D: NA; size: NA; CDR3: CASSRNPQGPSSSYEQYF; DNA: TGTGCCAGCAGCCGAAACCCCCAGGGGCCCTCGAGCTCCTACGAGCAGTACTTC
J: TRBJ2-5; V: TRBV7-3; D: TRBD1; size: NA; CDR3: CASSSPTGGAGETQYF; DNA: TGTGCCAGCAGCTCACCGACAGGGGGCGCCGGCGAGACCCAGTACTTC
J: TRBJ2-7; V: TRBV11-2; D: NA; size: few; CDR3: CASSLWVNEQYF; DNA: TGTGCCAGCAGCTTATGGGTAAACGAGCAGTACTTC
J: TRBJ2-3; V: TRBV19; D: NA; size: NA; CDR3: CASSPGTDTQYF; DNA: TGTGCCAGTAGTCCGGGTACAGATACGCAGTATTTT
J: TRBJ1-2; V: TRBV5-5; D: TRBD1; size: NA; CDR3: CASSWGTASNYGYTF; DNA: TGTGCCAGCAGCTGGGGGACAGCCTCTAACTATGGCTACACCTTC
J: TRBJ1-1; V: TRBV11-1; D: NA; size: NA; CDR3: CASSLIGTEAFF; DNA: TGTGCCAGCAGCTTGATCGGCACTGAAGCTTTCTTT
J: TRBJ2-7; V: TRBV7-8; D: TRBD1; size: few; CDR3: CASSSRVGDREGYEQYF; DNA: TGTGCCAGCAGCTCCCGCGTCGGGGACAGGGAAGGCTACGAGCAGTACTTC
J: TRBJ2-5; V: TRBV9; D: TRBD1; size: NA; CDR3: CASSRTGVRQETQYF; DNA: TGTGCCAGCAGCAGAACAGGGGTTCGTCAAGAGACCCAGTACTTC
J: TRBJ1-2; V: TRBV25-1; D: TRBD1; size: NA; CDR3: CASHTTGTGIIHGYTF; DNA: TGTGCCAGCCACACTACTGGGACAGGGATCATCCATGGCTACACCTTC
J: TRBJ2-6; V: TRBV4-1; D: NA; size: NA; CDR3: CASSQDSPFSGANVLTF; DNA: TGCGCCAGCAGCCAAGATTCTCCCTTCTCTGGGGCCAACGTCCTGACTTTC
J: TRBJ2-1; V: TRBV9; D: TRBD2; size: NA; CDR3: CTSTGANSGRPGYNEQFF; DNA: TGTACCAGCACTGGGGCCAATAGCGGGAGGCCGGGGTACAATGAGCAGTTCTTC
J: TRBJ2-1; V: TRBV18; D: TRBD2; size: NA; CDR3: CASSRGLAGAADEQFF; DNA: TGTGCCAGCTCACGGGGTCTAGCGGGAGCCGCGGATGAGCAGTTCTTC
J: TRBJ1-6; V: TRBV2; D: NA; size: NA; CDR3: CASRDSRNSPLHF; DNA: TGTGCCAGCAGGGACAGCCGTAATTCACCCCTCCACTTT
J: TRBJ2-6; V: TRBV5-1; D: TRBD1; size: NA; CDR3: CASSRIPTGATSGANVLTF; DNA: TGCGCCAGCAGCCGGATCCCGACAGGGGCTACCTCTGGGGCCAACGTCCTGACTTTC
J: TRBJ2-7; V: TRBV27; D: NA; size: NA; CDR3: CASRGGFEQYF; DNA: TGTGCCAGCAGGGGGGGTTTCGAGCAGTACTTC
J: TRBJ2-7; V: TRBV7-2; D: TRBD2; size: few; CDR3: CASSLVGTSGEQYF; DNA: TGTGCCAGCAGCTTAGTAGGGACTAGCGGAGAGCAGTACTTC
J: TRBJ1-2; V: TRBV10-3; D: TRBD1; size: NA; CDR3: CAISELSGQGRESAGYTF; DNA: TGTGCCATCAGTGAGCTCTCGGGACAGGGGCGGGAATCGGCTGGCTACACCTTC
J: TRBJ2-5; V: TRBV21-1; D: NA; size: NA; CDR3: CARVPTRRETQYF; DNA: TGTGCCAGAGTTCCGACTAGGAGGGAGACCCAGTACTTC
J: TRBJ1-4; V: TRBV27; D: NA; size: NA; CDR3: CASSYDSGAPNEKLFF; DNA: TGTGCCAGCAGTTATGACTCAGGGGCTCCTAATGAAAAACTGTTTTTT
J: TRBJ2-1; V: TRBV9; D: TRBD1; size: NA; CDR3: CASSTGQGYYNEQFF; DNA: TGTGCCAGCAGCACCGGACAGGGGTACTACAATGAGCAGTTCTTC
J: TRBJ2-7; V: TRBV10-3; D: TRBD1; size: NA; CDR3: CASTRGQGLEQYF; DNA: TGTGCCAGCACCAGGGGGCAAGGGCTCGAGCAGTACTTC
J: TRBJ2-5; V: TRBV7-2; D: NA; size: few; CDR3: CASSKSPGLETQYF; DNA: TGTGCCAGCAGTAAATCCCCCGGGTTGGAGACCCAGTACTTC
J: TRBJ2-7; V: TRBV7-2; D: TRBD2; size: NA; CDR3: CASSLVTLAGGPDEQYF; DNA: TGTGCCAGCAGCTTAGTAACGCTAGCGGGAGGGCCTGACGAGCAGTACTTC
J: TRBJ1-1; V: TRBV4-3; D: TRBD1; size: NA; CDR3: CASSQIPQGDTEAFF; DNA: TGCGCCAGCAGCCAAATCCCCCAGGGGGACACTGAAGCTTTCTTT
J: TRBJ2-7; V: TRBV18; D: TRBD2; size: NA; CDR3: CASSPRVASGDEQYF; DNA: TGTGCCAGCTCACCACGGGTGGCTAGCGGGGACGAGCAGTACTTC
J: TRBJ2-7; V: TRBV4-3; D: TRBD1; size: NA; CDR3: CASSRNSGTGREQYF; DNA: TGCGCCAGCAGCCGCAACTCCGGGACAGGGCGCGAGCAGTACTTC
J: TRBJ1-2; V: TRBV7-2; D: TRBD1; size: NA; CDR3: CASSPRQGSNYGYTF; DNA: TGTGCCAGCAGCCCACGACAGGGATCTAACTATGGCTACACCTTC
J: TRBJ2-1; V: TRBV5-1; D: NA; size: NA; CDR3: CASSWAGGQNEQFF; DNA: TGCGCCAGCAGCTGGGCCGGCGGGCAAAATGAGCAGTTCTTC
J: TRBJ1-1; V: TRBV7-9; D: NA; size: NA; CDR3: CASSLGGVTEAFF; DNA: TGTGCCAGCAGCTTAGGAGGGGTCACTGAAGCTTTCTTT
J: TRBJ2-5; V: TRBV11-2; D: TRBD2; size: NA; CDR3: CASRRAGVQETQYF; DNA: TGTGCCAGCAGAAGAGCGGGGGTTCAAGAGACCCAGTACTTC
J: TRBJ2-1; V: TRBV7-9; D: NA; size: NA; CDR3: CASSPGPFQFF; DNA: TGTGCCAGCAGCCCGGGACCGTTCCAGTTCTTC
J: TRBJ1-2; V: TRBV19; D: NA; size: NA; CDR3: CAFNGPLKNTF; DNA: TGTGCCTTCAACGGACCGCTTAAGAACACCTTC
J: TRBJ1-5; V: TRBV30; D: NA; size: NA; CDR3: CAWSLRGLNNQPQHF; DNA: TGTGCCTGGAGTCTACGAGGACTCAACAATCAGCCCCAGCATTTT
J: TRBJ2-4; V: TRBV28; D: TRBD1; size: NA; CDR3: CASSLRDREAKNIQYF; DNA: TGTGCCAGCAGTTTACGGGACAGGGAGGCCAAAAACATTCAGTACTTC
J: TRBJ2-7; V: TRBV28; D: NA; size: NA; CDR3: CASSTVLEQRYEQYF; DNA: TGTGCCAGCAGTACGGTCTTAGAGCAGCGCTACGAGCAGTACTTC
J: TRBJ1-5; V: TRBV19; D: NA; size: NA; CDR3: CASSPGYSNQPQHF; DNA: TGTGCCAGTAGCCCAGGGTATAGCAATCAGCCCCAGCATTTT
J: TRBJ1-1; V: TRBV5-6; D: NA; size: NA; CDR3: CASSTATGFSTEAFF; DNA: TGTGCCAGCAGCACTGCAACAGGGTTTTCCACTGAAGCTTTCTTT
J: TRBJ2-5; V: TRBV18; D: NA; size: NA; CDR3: CASSPYTQETQYF; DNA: TGTGCCAGCTCACCTTACACGCAAGAGACCCAGTACTTC
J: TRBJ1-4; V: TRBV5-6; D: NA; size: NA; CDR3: CASSFQGAGEKLFF; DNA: TGTGCCAGCAGTTTTCAGGGTGCTGGTGAAAAACTGTTTTTT
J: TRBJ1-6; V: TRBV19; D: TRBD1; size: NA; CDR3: CASSPTGDSPLHF; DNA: TGTGCCAGTAGCCCGACAGGGGATTCACCCCTCCACTTT
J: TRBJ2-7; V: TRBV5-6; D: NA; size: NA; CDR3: CASSLFSIGHEQYF; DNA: TGTGCCAGCAGCTTGTTTTCGATCGGCCACGAGCAGTACTTC
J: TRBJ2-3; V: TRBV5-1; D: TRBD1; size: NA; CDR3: CASSYTGAADTQYF; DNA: TGCGCCAGCAGCTACACAGGGGCGGCAGATACGCAGTATTTT
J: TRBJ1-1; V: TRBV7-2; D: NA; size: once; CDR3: CASRTVLGNTEAFF; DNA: TGCGCCAGCAGAACAGTGTTGGGGAACACTGAAGCTTTCTTT